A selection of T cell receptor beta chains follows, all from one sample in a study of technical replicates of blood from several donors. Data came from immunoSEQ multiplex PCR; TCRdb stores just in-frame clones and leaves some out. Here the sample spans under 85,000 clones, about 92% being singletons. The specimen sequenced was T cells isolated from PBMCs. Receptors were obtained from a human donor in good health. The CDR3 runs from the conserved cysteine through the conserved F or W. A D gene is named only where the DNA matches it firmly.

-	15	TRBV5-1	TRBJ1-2	TGCGCCAGCAGCCCGGACAGCTCCCGTCTGTATGGCTACACCTTC	CASSPDSSRLYGYTF
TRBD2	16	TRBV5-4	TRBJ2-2	TGTGCCAGCAGCCTACCACTAGCGGGAGGGCCAAGGGAGCTGTTTTTT	CASSLPLAGGPRELFF
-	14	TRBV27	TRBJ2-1	TGTGCCAGCAGCGAAGAAGGGACAAACAATGAGCAGTTCTTC	CASSEEGTNNEQFF
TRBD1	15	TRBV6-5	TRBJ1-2	TGTGCCAGCAGTTCCGGGACAGCACCTAACTATGGCTACACCTTC	CASSSGTAPNYGYTF
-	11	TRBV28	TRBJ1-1	TGTGCCAGCAGTTCAAACACTGAAGCTTTCTTT	CASSSNTEAFF
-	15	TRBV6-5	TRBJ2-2	TGTGCCAGCCGACCCGACAGGTTAAACACCGGGGAGCTGTTTTTT	CASRPDRLNTGELFF
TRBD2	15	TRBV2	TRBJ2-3	TGTGCCACCATTAGCGGGAGAGACGGCACAGATACGCAGTATTTT	CATISGRDGTDTQYF
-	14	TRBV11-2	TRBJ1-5	TGTGCCAGCAGGATAGGGCCTGAGGGACAGCCCCAGCATTTT	CASRIGPEGQPQHF
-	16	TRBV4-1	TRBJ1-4	TGCGCCAGCAGCCAAGAGGGGAGTACAAGGAGTGAAAAACTGTTTTTT	CASSQEGSTRSEKLFF
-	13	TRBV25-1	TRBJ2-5	TGTGCCAGCAGTTTCACAGGTCAAGAGACCCAGTACTTC	CASSFTGQETQYF
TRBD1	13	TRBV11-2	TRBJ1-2	TGTGCCAGCAGACCGGCAGGGGGCTATGGCTACACCTTC	CASRPAGGYGYTF
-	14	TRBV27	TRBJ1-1	TGTGCCAGCAGTCTGACAGGAATGAACACTGAAGCTTTCTTT	CASSLTGMNTEAFF
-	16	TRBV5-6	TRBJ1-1	TGTGCCAGCAGCTCCTTCAGGGTAACAGTTGGCACTGAAGCTTTCTTT	CASSSFRVTVGTEAFF
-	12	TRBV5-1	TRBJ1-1	TGCGCCAGCAGCTTCATGAACACTGAAGCTTTCTTT	CASSFMNTEAFF
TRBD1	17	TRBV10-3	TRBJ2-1	TGTGCCATCAGCGGACAGGGGAATTTTGGCTCCTACAATGAGCAGTTCTTC	CAISGQGNFGSYNEQFF